This TCR beta chain was captured by sequencing in a study of blood T cell repertoires in COVID-19 (dated by TCRdb to 2018 to 2021). The study in broad terms: Samples from collaborators originated in the United States, Italy and Spain and spanned both the acute and convalescent phases of COVID-19. The material from the prospective study consisted of cDNA or gDNA derived from T cells, B-cell-depleted T cells, or PBMCs. The repertoires were made available in a free public database intended to serve as a resource for research on the immune response to SARS-CoV-2. The sample metadata nearly always contained a de-identified subject ID, COVID-19 status, age in years and sex. Subjects who had been exposed to COVID-19, were actively infected with it, or had recovered from it provided the deeply sampled blood TCRbeta repertoires that made up the dataset. The samples were drawn from the first 160 participants of the ongoing ImmuneRACE study and from 950 to 1,500 subjects provided by 6 global collaborators. Where available, HLA class I and class II types were taken from metadata supplied by the sample provider and were not determined by assay-based typing.

The research as a whole found: How much clinical and demographic metadata was included differed by source and by participant, and the metadata was provided uncurated.

Of note for this clone: The antigen this receptor binds is unknown. Base qualities are missing; no much larger clone stands one base away.

The collaborating institutions used their own protocols to collect whole blood in K2EDTA tubes. For TCRbeta analysis, collaborators shipped samples as frozen whole blood, isolated PBMCs, or DNA extracted from either of those sample types. The immunoSEQ Assay, a bias-controlled multiplex PCR, was used to amplify TCRbeta CDR3 regions from genomic DNA. Per the authors' processing: Nucleated cell counts per sample were estimated from amplification of reference gene primers within the assay. Sequence reads were collapsed and filtered to measure the absolute abundance of every unique TCRbeta CDR3 rearrangement. For each sample, productive Simpson clonality was calculated as the square root of Simpson's diversity index over productive rearrangements. TCRdb holds this immuneACCESS table with in-frame rearrangements only. Some clones are missing; in checked studies, unresolved V genes explain under half, and the rest has no known cause. V, J and clone size are taken as reported in that table, and D and trimming were inferred from the DNA itself. This sample lists under 250,000 clones; about 83% were detected once. Around 8.1% of the sample is in the top ten clones.

The germline V gene specifies MGHDK as CDR1 and SYGVNS as CDR2. The CDR3 numbers 14 residues from cysteine through phenylalanine. Only the CDR3 DNA is retained, 42 bases long and in frame from the first base. The V and J ends are trimmed by 7 bases and 5 bases, leaving 14 bases between them. The rearranged segments are TRBV25-1 and TRBJ2-2; no D gene is confidently identified. The source is a man between 35 and 55 years old with active or convalescent COVID-19. The sample comprised peripheral blood. At the DNA level, the sequence is TGTGCCAGCAACCCTAACTCCCCAACCGGGGAGCTGTTTTTT. Its translation reads: CASNPNSPTGELFF.